This T cell receptor beta chain was recovered during a study of T cell repertoires and HLA-DP antigens (dated by TCRdb to 2017 to 2018). Broadly, across the study: The study used an in vitro model of CD4+ T cell alloreactivity against allogeneic HLA-DP presented by transduced HeLa cells. An average DNA input of approximately 220 ng was used for sorted CD137+CD4+ samples, compared with about 1,200 ng for pre-culture CD4+ samples. One alloantigen differed from self by one peptide-binding groove amino acid, whereas the other differed by ten, modelling structurally similar versus dissimilar alloantigens. The three donors, two male and one female, ranged from the 18-to-29 to the 60-to-69 age band. Broader findings and caveats from the paper: An average cumulative frequency of around 35% against one allele and less than 65% against the other was found for clones undetected before culture. Naive and memory CD4+ repertoires were not analysed separately. Sorted CD137+ cells showed similar clonality against both alloantigens, at around 0.39, which was much higher than the 0.03 to 0.04 seen in pre-culture samples. The study was limited by having only three donors, by relying on a non-physiological HeLa antigen-presenting system, and by using total CD4+ responder cells.

In regard to this clone: This receptor's antigen is unknown. Base qualities are not at hand, and no much larger clone is one base apart.

Magnetic bead negative selection was used to isolate untouched CD4+ T cells from Ficoll-separated PBMC, with purity averaging around 98%. Magnetic beads were used to isolate untouched CD4+ T cells from Ficoll-separated PBMC, giving roughly 98% purity with negligible CD8+ contamination. Peripheral blood mononuclear cells came from the buffy coats of a few healthy blood donors. All three donors were CMV seronegative. Genomic DNA was extracted with the DNeasy Blood & Tissue Kit. For each subject, genomic DNA from sorted CD137+CD4+ cells and from pre-culture CD4+ baseline samples underwent TCRB sequencing. TCRB CDR3 regions were amplified with the immunoSEQ multiplex PCR using forward primers for 54 TRBV segments and reverse primers for 13 TRBJ segments. Pre-culture CD4+ samples were sequenced at deep resolution, targeting approximately 200,000 T cell genomes. Sequencing of amplicons was performed on an Illumina HiSeq System, and 87 bp reads covering the CDR3 were generated. The paper's processing steps were these. Reads were corrected for PCR and sequencing errors, and CDR3 regions were defined by alignment to IMGT reference sequences. Synthetic template pools were used to estimate the numbers of templates and unique rearrangements. Clonality was computed by subtracting Pielou's evenness from 1. Richness was estimated with the Daley-Smith estimator. Morisita's index served as the measure of repertoire overlap. Clones found in cultured samples but undetected in the pre-culture repertoire of the corresponding donor were defined as low-abundance clones. Here the immuneACCESS table is served through TCRdb, limited to in-frame sequences with V and J called. Missing clones are a known gap in these copies; in checked studies unresolved V genes cover under half, and the rest lacks a known reason. The V and J calls and the clone size are those of that table, but D and trimming were determined from the DNA. The sample data list roughly 120,000 clones, and 90% to 95% of these were observed just once. 0.25% to 0.3% of the sample rests with the top ten.

The sequenced sample was CD4+ T cells from PBMCs. The TCR originated in a woman younger than 35 in good health and CMV-seronegative.

DNA sequence: TGTGCCAGCACTAGCGGCGGGAATGAGCAGTTCTTC. This gives the protein CASTSGGNEQFF. The V and J genes are TRBV6-6 and TRBJ2-1; TRBD2 lines up with 7 middle nucleotides. From V the trimming removes 7 bases and from J it removes 7 bases, while the gene matches leave 4 bases of the junction unaccounted for. CDR1 and CDR2, looked up from the germline V gene (reference sequence), are MNHNY and SVGAGI. There are 12 amino acids in the CDR3, from cysteine to phenylalanine inclusive. The sequence is cut down to CDR3 DNA, 36 bases in frame from base 1.